Shown below are 3 T cell receptor beta chains from a single sample sequenced in a study of Graves' ophthalmopathy and Graves' hyperthyroidism. For repertoire sequencing, the TCR beta CDR3 regions were amplified from RNA transcripts. Second-round multiplex PCR followed a first-round RT-PCR using HTBI primers. TCRdb recomputed calls from the multiplex PCR reads with MiXCR, one row per CDR3 protein. The sample has 600,000 to 700,000 distinct CDR3 sequences, roughly two fifths seen once; the top ten hold around 3.3%. The sample comprised peripheral blood. These receptors were collected from an adult man with Graves' ophthalmopathy.

The CDR3 protein is CASGGPGELFF. DNA of the CDR3: TGTGCCAGCGGAGGGCCCGGGGAGCTGTTTTTT. The chain employs TRBV9 and TRBJ2-2, with D perhaps matching TRBD2 (6 bases). V lost 7 bases and J 6 bases, leaving 7 bases between the germline ends. This CDR3 has 11 amino acids. The germline V gene encodes CDR1 SGDLS and CDR2 YYNGEE.

There are many counts of this clonotype. V gene TRBV7-6 combines with J gene TRBJ2-5, with D perhaps assigned TRBD1 or TRBD2 (5 bases each). From germline, CDR1 is SGHVS and CDR2 FNYEAQ. The CDR3 is 15 residues long. V shed 6 bases and J shed 4 bases, with 18 bases lying between them. The CDR3: CASSKTGGEVETQYF. CDR3 DNA: TGTGCCAGCAGTAAGACTGGGGGAGAGGTAGAGACCCAGTACTTC.

The CDR3 bases are TGTGCCAGCATTCCCCCGTCAGGTAGCTCCTACAATGAGCAGTTCTTC. Its translation is CASIPPSGSSYNEQFF. The rearrangement uses TRBV25-1 and TRBJ2-1; D is ambiguous. V lost 7 bases, J lost 0 bases, and 16 bases lay in between. The CDR3 loop spans 16 amino acids. CDR1 MGHDK and CDR2 SYGVNS come from the germline V gene.